This entry is about one T cell receptor beta chain. What this receptor recognizes is not known. Base qualities are not recorded, but no much larger clone differs from it by a single base. Donors formed part of the validation cohort, which comprised 120 or so subjects and was distinct from the first cohort of over 500 subjects. These data belong to a study of cytomegalovirus exposure and HLA in healthy donors (dated by TCRdb to about 2017). About the full investigation: According to a later analysis, one platform produced both the 120 validation repertoires and the approximately 660 repertoires of the first cohort. The study aimed to test whether cataloging public T cell receptors could reveal signatures of past pathogen exposure. In addition to the first cohort of 666 subjects, a separate validation cohort of 130 or so different subjects was used. To predict cytomegalovirus infection status, the study combined high-throughput TCR immunosequencing, statistical association of individual TCRs with disease status, and machine learning.

Findings and caveats that apply to the study as a whole: In the study, around 150 TCR beta chains were listed as associated with cytomegalovirus. All 120 or so repertoires were used to score co-occurrence in the validation cohort in a later analysis, because that analysis had no HLA typing for the cohort. Subsequent analysis determined that TCRs grouped into clusters in the first cohort also showed a tendency toward co-occurrence across the 120 or so validation repertoires, and 94% of cluster scores exceeded 0. Most TCR sequences were seen in very few donors, while some public TCRs were found in many individuals. It was suggested by the authors that the approach could potentially be generalized to other disease states and immunological phenotypes. The classifier was reported to diagnose cytomegalovirus status with high specificity and sensitivity in both the original cohort and the validation cohort. A few of the identified cytomegalovirus-associated TCR beta chains were confirmed in vitro to be specific for cytomegalovirus antigens.

The CDR3 holds 15 amino acids from the cysteine to the phenylalanine. The sequence is cut down to CDR3 DNA, 45 bases in frame from base 1. Trimming leaves V shorter by 5 bases and J shorter by 5 bases, with the junction holding 7 bases beyond the gene matches. In the germline V gene (reference sequence), CDR1 corresponds to MNHEY and CDR2 to SMNVEV. The library was built by means of the immunoSEQ multiplex PCR assay. From the authors' description of their analysis: A statistical classification framework was developed to diagnose cytomegalovirus status using the catalog of TCR beta chain sequences. What TCRdb holds here is the immuneACCESS table cut down to in-frame rearrangements. Part of the clones is not present; checked against another copy, under half of the missing clones reflect an unresolved V gene, and the others are unexplained. From that table come the V and J calls and clone size; the DNA was used to work out D and trimming. In this sample the table shows 52,000 or so clones, roughly 89% of which occur a single time. About 16% of the sample goes to the ten largest clones.

The source is a woman under 30 in good health and CMV-seronegative. In this chain, TRBV27 is recombined with TRBJ2-3; the junction holds 10 bases that match TRBD2. Sequencing was performed on PBMCs. The CDR3 amino acid sequence is: CASSTPGLALDTQYF. Read as DNA, the sequence is TGTGCCAGCAGTACCCCGGGACTAGCGTTAGATACGCAGTATTTT.